This TCR beta chain was retrieved from a study of blood T cell repertoires in COVID-19. Overall study context: Sample material is recorded as cDNA or gDNA derived from T cells, B-cell-depleted T cells, or PBMCs.

Only in-frame clones appear in the TCRdb table, and some are missing; sequencing was by immunoSEQ multiplex PCR. Among 200,000 to 250,000 clones listed, approximately 90% were seen once. With 4 bases clipped from V and 12 bases from J, the junction kept 12 bases outside the gene matches. The CDR3 length is 14 residues. Germline V lookup: CDR1 LNHDA, CDR2 SQIVND (reference sequence). V is TRBV19 and J is TRBJ1-3; TRBD1 matches 7 bases. Sequencing was performed on peripheral blood. The TCR originated in a young woman who had recovered from COVID-19. The DNA for the CDR3 is TGTGCCAGTAGTACCCGGGACAGAAGATCCGGCATATATTTT. This sequence encodes CASSTRDRRSGIYF.